This T cell receptor (beta chain) came from a study of cytomegalovirus exposure and HLA in healthy donors. Notes on the study in general: According to a later analysis, most TCR beta chains associated with CMV appeared HLA-restricted. The authors considered a cluster of highly shared sequence variants likely to be a sequencing artifact. The study designated 150 or so TCR beta chains cytomegalovirus-associated. HLA alleles showed associations with 16,951 TCR beta sequences in a later analysis, at a 0.05 false discovery rate.

Use of 60 Vbeta and 13 Jbeta primers characterized the PCR. TCRdb's copy holds only in-frame clones and misses some; the assay was immunoSEQ multiplex PCR. Seen here are approximately 120,000 clones, about 84% observed once, and the top ten hold approximately 4%. Per germline, CDR1 ENHRY and CDR2 SYGVKD. Trimming left V 6 bases short and J 1 base short, with 8 bases between. The CDR3 covers 13 residues. Of note for this clone: Its antigen is currently unknown.

The sequencing input was PBMCs. The sequence was obtained from a man younger than 35 in good health and CMV-seropositive. The gene calls are TRBV10-3 and TRBJ2-3; a weak D match, TRBD2 (5 bases). The CDR3 DNA reads as TGTGCCATCAGAAGTAGCGGCACAGATACGCAGTATTTT. It yields the protein CAIRSSGTDTQYF.